This entry describes one T cell receptor beta chain. Its antigen target is currently unknown. It has no much larger one-base neighbor in the sample; base qualities were not kept. From the cysteine up to the phenylalanine, the CDR3 has a length of 16 residues. The entry retains the CDR3 DNA only, 48 bases that are in frame from base 1. From the germline V gene (reference sequence), CDR1 is LGHDT and CDR2 is YNNKEL. Here V drops 3 bases and J drops 9 bases, and the junction holds 9 bases not matched to any gene. These data originate in a study of response to subunit inactivated influenza vaccine (dated by TCRdb to the late 2010s). In the study overall: The study used deep quantitative T cell receptor repertoire profiling to track responses to a trivalent subunit inactivated influenza vaccine.

Receptors were amplified or captured by RT-PCR. Instrument used: Illumina HiSeq 2500. In TCRdb, the public reads were trimmed at Q25 with fastp and aligned with MiXCR, with productive beta chains retained. Rows with a matching CDR3 protein are joined into one entry that keeps the most common DNA and genes. This sample is represented by some 500,000 distinct CDR3 sequences; approximately 17% of them were singletons. The ten largest clones add up to approximately 3% of the sample. What the research found in general, with its limitations: The authors proposed that each seasonal influenza vaccination may bring in only a limited number of new T cells.

The sample in question was CD4+ T cells sorted from PBMCs, obtained less than 25 months after vaccination. The chain joins TRBV3-1 to TRBJ1-6; 9 central bases correspond to TRBD1. The clonotype was recovered from a man aged 45-69 years who received an inactivated influenza vaccine. Donor details come from another sample of the same person, matched by shared clones. CDR3 reads: CASSHHTGGKGSPLHF. The base sequence is TGTGCCAGCAGCCACCACACAGGGGGCAAGGGTTCACCCCTCCACTTT. Outside the CDR3, residues come from the reference TRBV3-1 and TRBJ1-6 proteins, so the full variable domain is: DTAVSQTPKYLVTQMGNDKSIKCEQNLGHDTMYWYKQDSKKFLKIMFSYNNKELIINETVPNRFSPKSPDKAHLNLHINSLELGDSAVYFCASSHHTGGKGSPLHFGNGTRLTVT.